This passage covers 3 T cell receptor beta chains from one sample sequenced in a study of spatial heterogeneity in lung cancer. Study conclusions and caveats: Counts of expanded intratumoral alpha and beta TCRs tracked tumor mutation counts.

Time point described: sample taken at primary tumor resection. What these receptors recognize is not known. TCRdb reprocessed the 5' RACE reads via MiXCR and lists one record per CDR3 protein. The sample lists around 100,000 distinct CDR3 sequences, about 4.6% occurring once. This sample comprised lung tumor tissue, obtained at surgery. The receptors stem from a male donor with early-stage non-small cell lung cancer.

At least ten counts were recorded for this clonotype. One end of the junction is discordant with germline, which a read error may explain. V is TRBV6-5 and J is TRBJ2-1, with D uncertain. The germline V gene has CDR1 MNHEY and CDR2 SVGAGI. The CDR3 length is 14 residues. This chain's CDR3 is CASSYSNWVEEQSF. The CDR3 DNA reads as TGTGCCAGCAGTTACTCGAATTGGGTCGAGGAGCAGTCCTTC.

A remark on this clonotype: A read error may explain this, as a much larger clone is one base away. This rearrangement joins TRBV30 to TRBJ2-5, with a tentative D call TRBD1 (6 bases). CDR1 and CDR2 (germline): GTSNPN, SVGIG (reference sequence). This CDR3 is built from 14 residues. DNA for the CDR3: TGTGGCTGGAGTTCGGCAGGGGATAGACAGACCCAGTACTTC. This sequence encodes CGWSSAGDRQTQYF.

The rearrangement uses TRBV4-2 and TRBJ2-5, with TRBD1 matching 7 bases. The germline V gene has CDR1 LGHNA and CDR2 YNFKEQ. The J segment lost 5 bases and the V segment lost 1 base, leaving 7 bases of the junction unmatched. The length of the CDR3 is 15 residues. CDR3: CASSQGVGGGETQYF. CDR3 DNA: TGTGCCAGCAGCCAAGGTGTAGGGGGCGGCGAGACCCAGTACTTC.